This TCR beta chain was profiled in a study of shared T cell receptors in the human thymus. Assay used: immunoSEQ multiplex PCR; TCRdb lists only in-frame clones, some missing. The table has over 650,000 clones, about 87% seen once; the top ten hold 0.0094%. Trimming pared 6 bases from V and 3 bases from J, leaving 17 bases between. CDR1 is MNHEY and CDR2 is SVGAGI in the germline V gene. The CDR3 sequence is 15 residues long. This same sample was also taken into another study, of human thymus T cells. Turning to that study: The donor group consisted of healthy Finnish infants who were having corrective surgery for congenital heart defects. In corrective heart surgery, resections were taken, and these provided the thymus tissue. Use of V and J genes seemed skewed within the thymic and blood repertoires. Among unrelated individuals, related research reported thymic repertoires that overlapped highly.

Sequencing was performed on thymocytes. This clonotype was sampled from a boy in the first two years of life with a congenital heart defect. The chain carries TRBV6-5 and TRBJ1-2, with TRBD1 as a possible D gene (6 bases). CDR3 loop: CASRVPAGTHYGYTF. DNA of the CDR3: TGTGCCAGCAGAGTCCCAGCCGGGACACACTATGGCTACACCTTC.